This TCR beta chain comes out of a study of human T cells and chemical hapten exposure. General study results and limits: With DPC sensitization, TCRs exceeding 1 in 1000 frequency showed no change.

A word on this clonotype: The antigen remains undetermined.

This CDR3 region has 13 residues. Germline V gene sequence: CDR1 DFQATT, CDR2 SNEGSKA (reference sequence). V lost 7 bases and J lost 2, with 13 bases in between. Time point in this sample: pre-sensitization, week 0. Sample treatment: therapeutic diphenylcyclopropenone sensitization with weekly scalp DPC. Someone pulled total RNA out of unfractionated whole blood. TCRdb itself ran the RACE reads through MiXCR, one entry per CDR3 protein. The top ten clones hold over 2% of a sample with roughly 260,000 distinct CDR3 sequences, roughly 8.9% of them seen once. This clonotype originated in a middle-aged woman with alopecia areata. Some clones in this sample may be carry-over from other donors' samples. Here the sequenced sample was whole blood, taken in connection with sensitization to the hapten diphenylcyclopropenone (DPC). This chain links TRBV20-1 with TRBJ2-3; tentatively, D is TRBD1 or TRBD2 (5 bases each). The CDR3 loop reads CSEREQATDTQYF. The CDR3 DNA reads as TGCAGTGAACGGGAACAGGCCACAGATACGCAGTATTTT.